This T cell receptor beta chain stems from a study of cytomegalovirus exposure and HLA in healthy donors. It was with 60 Vbeta and 13 Jbeta primers that the PCR ran. Assay: immunoSEQ multiplex PCR; the TCRdb copy retains only in-frame clones and omits some. The sample has roughly 160,000 clones, over 75% seen once. Trimming removed 6 bases from V and 3 bases from J; junction bases left unmatched: 3. Germline V gene data show CDR1 as SQVTM and CDR2 as ANQGSEA. This CDR3 comprises 14 residues. The sequenced sample was PBMCs. The chain recombines TRBV29-1 with TRBJ2-3, with TRBD2 matching over 13 bases. This receptor was taken from a middle-aged man in good health and CMV-seronegative. The CDR3, as DNA: TGCAGCGTCGAGACTAGCGGGGGGACAGATACGCAGTATTTT. Its protein product is CSVETSGGTDTQYF.